The 30 T cell receptor beta chains below all came from one sample that was sequenced in a study of glioma-infiltrating T cells. Using RNA template, CDR3s of TCR alpha and beta were amplified with iRepertoire arm-PCR. TCRdb re-analysed the multiplex PCR reads in MiXCR, keeping a single row per CDR3 protein. The sample comprises approximately 120,000 distinct CDR3 sequences, 20% to 30% of which are singletons, and roughly 30% rests with the top ten. The sample taken for sequencing was glioma tissue, nonneoplastic brain tissue, or PBMCs (not recorded which). These receptors were taken from a human donor with low-grade glioma or glioblastoma, undergoing nonglioma brain surgery, or in good health (not recorded which).

This clonotype occurred many times. This chain uses TRBV7-2 with TRBJ1-2; a possible D gene is TRBD1 (6 bases). The germline V gene has CDR1 SGHTA and CDR2 FQGNSA. The CDR3 covers 12 residues. The V end lost 2 bases, the J end lost 10 bases, and 11 bases lay between the germline ends. CDR3 bases: TGTGCCAGCAGCTTAACGGGGGCCTCCTACACCTTC. Its translation: CASSLTGASYTF.

This clonotype was detected only a few times. The V call is TRBV12-3 or TRBV12-4, the J call TRBJ2-3, with D tentatively TRBD1 (6 bases). The length of the CDR3 is 15 residues. V dropped 6 bases and J dropped 2 bases, with 15 bases sitting between them. In DNA, the CDR3 is TGTGCCAGCAGCCCGCGACAGGCTTCCACAGATACGCAGTATTTT. As protein: CASSPRQASTDTQYF.

This clonotype has at least ten counts. The V gene is TRBV29-1, the J gene TRBJ2-5; no clear D. Trimming removed 1 base at V and 5 bases at J, with 2 bases between. CDR1 and CDR2 (germline): SQVTM, ANQGSEA. The CDR3 runs 10 residues. CDR3 sequence reads: CSVEVETQYF. The CDR3 nucleotides read TGCAGCGTTGAAGTGGAGACCCAGTACTTC.

This clonotype was recorded many times. This chain links TRBV7-9 with TRBJ2-7; no reliable D call. CDR3 length: 14 amino acids. The V end lost 1 base, the J end lost 4 bases, and 11 bases lay between the germline ends. Germline assignment: CDR1 SEHNR and CDR2 FQNEAQ (reference sequence). The CDR3 nucleotides read TGTGCCAGCAGCTTAGACGGAACCAGATACGAGCAGTACTTC. It is translated as CASSLDGTRYEQYF.

V is TRBV6-2 or TRBV6-3 and J is TRBJ1-1; maybe TRBD1 (5 bases). Trimming pared 2 bases from V and 7 bases from J, leaving 11 bases between. The CDR3 is 13 residues long. The V gene's germline CDR1 is MNHEY and CDR2 SVGEGT. The CDR3 DNA reads TGTGCCAGCAGTTACCAGGGAGGCTATGAAGCTTTCTTT. Its translation: CASSYQGGYEAFF.

This clonotype was detected ten times or more. The rearrangement joins TRBV28 to TRBJ2-7; D uncertain. Trimming shortened V by 9 bases and J by 2 bases, and 11 bases separated the two germline ends. CDR1 is MDHEN, CDR2 SYDVKM, per germline. The CDR3 consists of 12 residues. The chain's CDR3 is CASRMPPYEQYF. In nucleotides, the CDR3 is TGTGCCAGTCGGATGCCGCCCTACGAGCAGTACTTC.

This clonotype was detected many times. This chain joins TRBV9 and TRBJ1-3; D is undetermined. Trimming removed 7 bases from V and 0 bases from J, with 11 bases in between. CDR3 length: 14 amino acids. Germline CDR1 reads SGDLS; CDR2 reads YYNGEE. The CDR3: CASRTGPSGNTIYF. The CDR3 DNA reads as TGTGCCAGCCGGACGGGTCCCTCTGGAAACACCATATATTTT.

This clonotype was seen at least ten times. The chain has TRBV7-2 and TRBJ2-7, with D uncertain. CDR1 and CDR2 from the germline V gene are SGHTA and FQGNSA. CDR3 size: 11 residues. V was trimmed by 5 bases and J by 5 bases, leaving 7 bases between them. CDR3 coding DNA: TGTGCCAGCAGCAGAACCGACGAGCAGTACTTC. Its translation is CASSRTDEQYF.

Comments on this clonotype: A much larger clone differs from this one at a single base, so this may be a read error. The chain has TRBV14 and TRBJ2-7; no clear D. Trimming pared 5 bases from V and 7 bases from J, leaving 12 bases between. CDR1 and CDR2 (germline): SGHDN, FVKESK. This CDR3 has 12 residues. The CDR3 DNA reads as TGTGCCAGCAGCTTGCCGGGTCTTGAGCAGTACTTC. Encoded protein: CASSLPGLEQYF. The full variable domain, in which reference TRBV14 and TRBJ2-7 provide the parts outside the CDR3, is EAGVTQFPSHSVIEKGQTVTLRCDPISGHDNLYWYRRVMGKEIKFLLHFVKESKQDESGMPNNRFLAERTGGTYSTLKVQPAELEDSGVYFCASSLPGLEQYFGPGTRLTVT.

This chain connects TRBV6-2 or TRBV6-3 to TRBJ1-1, with no clear D. Germline lookup yields CDR1 MNHEY and CDR2 SVGEGT. Between the trimmed V and J ends, which lost 3 bases and 1 base, there was a span of 6 bases. This CDR3 region has 13 residues. In DNA, the CDR3 is TGTGCCAGCAGTTATCAGCCGAACACTGAAGCTTTCTTT. Translated, it gives CASSYQPNTEAFF.

This clonotype has at least ten counts. V gene TRBV7-2 combines with J gene TRBJ2-5; D uncertain. CDR1 SGHTA and CDR2 FQGNSA come from the germline V gene. Trimming removed 3 bases at V and 2 bases at J, with 7 bases between. This CDR3 spans 13 amino acids. In DNA form, the CDR3 reads TGTGCCAGCAGCTTGAGGCTACAAGAGACCCAGTACTTC. Translation gives CASSLRLQETQYF. The full variable domain, rest sourced from reference TRBV7-2 and TRBJ2-5, is GAGVSQSPSNKVTEKGKDVELRCDPISGHTALYWYRQSLGQGLEFLIYFQGNSAPDKSGLPSDRFSAERTGGSVSTLTIQRTQQEDSAVYLCASSLRLQETQYFGPGTRLLVL.

This rearrangement joins TRBV25-1 to TRBJ1-5; no clear D gene. The CDR3 is made up of 13 amino acids. The V end was cut by 4 bases, the J end by 5 bases, with 9 bases between. Germline CDR1 reads MGHDK; CDR2 reads SYGVNS. The CDR3 spells CASSGYSHQPQHF. The CDR3 bases are TGTGCCAGCAGTGGATACAGTCATCAGCCCCAGCATTTT.

In its sample, this clonotype was seen many times. The V and J genes are TRBV18 and TRBJ1-1; TRBD1 is a possible D gene (6 bases). V was cut by 6 bases and J by 1 base, with 15 bases left in between. Germline lookup yields CDR1 KGHSH and CDR2 LQKENI. The CDR3 spans 15 residues. CDR3 residues: CASSQSQGQNTEAFF. For the CDR3, the DNA is TGTGCCAGCTCCCAGTCCCAGGGGCAGAACACTGAAGCTTTCTTT.

This clonotype was seen more than once but under ten times. This rearrangement joins TRBV11-2 to TRBJ1-5; no reliable D call. Trimming removed 5 bases from V and 3 bases from J, with 8 bases in between. CDR3 length equals 13 residues. The germline CDR1 and CDR2 sequences are SGHAT and FQNNGV. The CDR3 reads CASSRVVNQPQHF. As DNA, the CDR3 is TGTGCCAGCAGCCGAGTAGTCAATCAGCCCCAGCATTTT.

This clonotype was counted ten times or more. This chain joins TRBV7-3 and TRBJ1-5; D call uncertain. V dropped 5 bases and J dropped 4 bases, with 9 bases sitting between them. Germline assignment: CDR1 SGHTA and CDR2 FQGTGA. CDR3 length: 13 residues. The CDR3: CASSPGENQPQHF. The CDR3, as DNA: TGTGCCAGCAGCCCAGGAGAGAATCAGCCCCAGCATTTT.

This clonotype occurred many times. V and J are TRBV28 and TRBJ2-1; 9 positions agree with TRBD1. The CDR3 is 15 amino acids. The trim removed 2 bases at V and 5 bases at J, leaving 4 bases unmatched. CDR1 is MDHEN and CDR2 is SYDVKM in the germline V gene. The DNA for the CDR3 is TGTGCCAGCAGTTTAGCGGGACAGGGAAACAATGAGCAGTTCTTC. This codes for CASSLAGQGNNEQFF.

The CDR3 protein is CASGLPMNTEAFF. The CDR3 DNA reads as TGCGCCAGCGGCCTCCCCATGAACACTGAAGCTTTCTTT. This chain uses TRBV5-1 with TRBJ1-1; D remains unclear. Looked up from germline, CDR1 is SGHRS and CDR2 is YFSETQ. V was clipped by 7 bases and J by 0 bases, with 10 bases between them. The CDR3 loop spans 13 amino acids.

This clonotype was recorded many times. J is TRBJ1-2 and V is TRBV6-2 or TRBV6-3; D call uncertain. The CDR3 covers 13 residues. The V gene lost 2 bases and the J gene lost 4 bases, with 8 bases spanning the gap. The germline CDR1 and CDR2 sequences are MNHEY and SVGEGT. The CDR3 loop reads CASSYDGPYGYTF. The DNA of the CDR3 is TGTGCCAGCAGTTACGACGGACCCTATGGCTACACCTTC.

The table lists this clonotype with many counts. The V call is TRBV27, the J call TRBJ2-3, with TRBD1 matching 8 bases. The junction had 6 bases not matched to a gene; V was cut back by 5 bases and J by 5 bases. CDR1 and CDR2 (germline): MNHEY, SMNVEV (reference sequence). The CDR3 extends over 14 amino acids. In DNA form, the CDR3 reads TGTGCCAGCAGTCTAAGGACAGGGCGAGATACGCAGTATTTT. Its protein product is CASSLRTGRDTQYF.

This clonotype was observed at least ten times. This rearrangement joins TRBV4-1 to TRBJ1-1; the match to TRBD1 covers 9 bases. The V gene's germline CDR1 is MGHRA and CDR2 YSYEKL. The CDR3 has 15 residues. Trimming at V came to 3 bases and at J to 3 bases, leaving 5 bases not matched to a gene. CDR3 in DNA: TGCGCCAGCAGCCACGCCGGGACAGGGTACACTGAAGCTTTCTTT. As protein: CASSHAGTGYTEAFF.

Note on this clonotype: This sequence may be a read error, since a much larger clone differs from it by one base. This chain joins TRBV29-1 and TRBJ1-3; D call uncertain. Trimming cost V 6 bases and J 1 base, with 13 bases left between them. Germline CDR1 SQVTM, CDR2 ANQGSEA. CDR3 length: 14 amino acids. DNA for the CDR3: TGCAGCGTCTCTTCAGCCTTATCTGGAAACACCATATATTTT. It codes for CSVSSALSGNTIYF.

As to this clonotype: This clone may be a read error of a much larger clone one base away. The chain has TRBV3-1 and TRBJ1-1; no reliable D call. Germline CDR1 is LGHDT and CDR2 is YNNKEL (reference sequence). This CDR3 has 16 amino acids. In nucleotides, the CDR3 is TGTGCCAGCAGCCAAGATGGGGATTTAGTGAACACTGACGCTTTCTTT. Translated: CASSQDGDLVNTDAFF.

This clonotype was found many times. This chain joins TRBV9 and TRBJ2-1; TRBD2 aligns across 8 bases. Germline lookup yields CDR1 SGDLS and CDR2 YYNGEE. Germline trimming cut 0 bases from V and 2 bases from J; bases unmatched to any gene: 4. The CDR3 has 16 residues. CDR3 nucleotides: TGTGCCAGCAGCGTAGACAGCGGGGGCACCTACAATGAGCAGTTCTTC. The encoded protein is CASSVDSGGTYNEQFF.

This clonotype showed up many times. The V and J genes are TRBV2 and TRBJ2-1; the match to TRBD2 covers 8 bases. This CDR3 has 16 residues. V lost 8 bases to trimming and J lost 2 bases; unmatched junction nucleotides: 11. Germline assignment: CDR1 SNHLY and CDR2 FYNNEI. The CDR3 nucleotides read TGTGCCAGCGAAACCCGCGGGGGGTATGCCTACAATGAGCAGTTCTTC. Its translation is CASETRGGYAYNEQFF.

In the case of this clonotype: Because the CDR3 is missing its conserved closing phenylalanine or tryptophan, this is likely a read error. Because the CDR3's place on the DNA is in doubt, the DNA is left out and the CDR3 is given as listed by TCRdb. The chain links TRBV29-1 to TRBJ2-3; the table's D call, TRBD2, was not checked against the DNA. Germline assignment: CDR1 SQVTM and CDR2 ANQGSEA. The CDR3 is 11 amino acids in total, end residues counted. CDR3 sequence: CSVSTSGTEYS.

This clonotype showed up many times. The chain carries TRBV5-1 and TRBJ2-1; TRBD1 aligns across 7 bases. In germline, CDR1 is SGHRS, CDR2 YFSETQ. V lost 0 bases, J lost 5 bases, and 5 bases stayed unmatched. The CDR3 runs to 15 residues. For the CDR3, the DNA is TGCGCCAGCAGCTTGGGACAGGGTGAGCACAATGAGCAGTTCTTC. Amino acids: CASSLGQGEHNEQFF. The entire variable domain, with the rest obtained from reference TRBV5-1 and TRBJ2-1, is as follows: KAGVTQTPRYLIKTRGQQVTLSCSPISGHRSVSWYQQTPGQGLQFLFEYFSETQRNKGNFPGRFSGRQFSNSRSEMNVSTLELGDSALYLCASSLGQGEHNEQFFGPGTRLTVL.

This clonotype has only a few counts. The genes are TRBV12-3 or TRBV12-4 and TRBJ1-2; TRBD1 is a possible D gene (6 bases). Trimming shortened V by 0 bases and J by 8 bases, and 13 bases separated the two germline ends. This CDR3 comprises 14 residues. CDR3 nucleotide sequence: TGTGCCAGCAGTTTAGCCGTGGGGAGGGGGGGCTACACCTTC. This encodes CASSLAVGRGGYTF.

This clonotype was observed many times. J is TRBJ2-3 and V is TRBV20-1, with 7 bases matching TRBD2. J gave up 2 bases and V 2 bases, and 10 bases lay outside the gene matches. CDR3 length: 16 residues. Per the germline V gene, CDR1 is DFQATT and CDR2 is SNEGSKA (reference sequence). CDR3: CSARNTRLALTDTQYF. DNA of the CDR3: TGCAGTGCTAGAAATACCCGACTAGCCCTCACAGATACGCAGTATTTT.

This clonotype was picked up many times. The chain joins TRBV7-9 to TRBJ2-3; no definite D call. V was pared by 5 bases and J by 5 bases, with 14 bases between. The germline CDR1 and CDR2 sequences are SEHNR and FQNEAQ (reference sequence). The CDR3 sequence is 14 residues long. CDR3 in DNA: TGTGCCAGCAGCATAAACAGTGCCCAAGATACGCAGTATTTT. Translated: CASSINSAQDTQYF.

There are many counts of this clonotype. The rearrangement uses TRBV5-4 and TRBJ1-1; TRBD1 is a possible D gene (6 bases). The CDR3 has 16 residues. V was clipped by 7 bases and J by 4 bases, with 23 bases between them. The germline V gene encodes CDR1 SGHNT and CDR2 YYREEE (reference sequence). CDR3: CASGWGGGGDGTEAFF. CDR3 sequence (DNA): TGTGCCAGCGGCTGGGGAGGGGGGGGAGACGGCACTGAAGCTTTCTTT.